The 19 T cell receptor beta chains below were found in one sample sequenced in a study of T cells in localized non-small cell lung cancer. The data were produced by immunoSEQ multiplex PCR, yet TCRdb's version contains in-frame clones alone and is incomplete. This table has tens of thousands of clones, over 75% appearing once. This specimen was peripheral blood, taken before any cancer treatment. These receptors came from a male donor at least 60 years old with stage III lung adenocarcinoma.

The chain has TRBV5-4 and TRBJ1-4; D ambiguous. Germline CDR1 reads SGHNT; CDR2 reads YYREEE (reference sequence). The CDR3 totals 17 residues. Deletions cut 0 bases from V and 7 bases from J, with 19 bases between. The CDR3 nucleotides are TGTGCCAGCAGCTTGGGGATCAGTTCGGCGAAAGGTGAAAAACTGTTTTTT. Protein sequence: CASSLGISSAKGEKLFF. The whole variable domain, filled in from reference TRBV5-4 and TRBJ1-4, reads ETGVTQSPTHLIKTRGQQVTLRCSSQSGHNTVSWYQQALGQGPQFIFQYYREEENGRGNFPPRFSGLQFPNYSSELNVNALELDDSALYLCASSLGISSAKGEKLFFGSGTQLSVL.

The gene calls are TRBV4-1 and TRBJ1-1; TRBD1 is a possible D gene (6 bases). Germline V gene data show CDR1 as MGHRA and CDR2 as YSYEKL. V lost 1 base to trimming and J lost 6 bases, with 12 bases between them. The CDR3 spans 14 residues. The CDR3 coding sequence is TGCGCCAGCAGCCAAGCTGGGGGCAAGGCTGAAGCTTTCTTT. Translating it yields CASSQAGGKAEAFF.

This chain connects TRBV7-2 to TRBJ1-4; 8 bases are a match to TRBD1. This CDR3 has 15 residues. In germline, CDR1 is SGHTA, CDR2 FQGNSA. With V trimmed by 5 bases and J by 4 bases, 6 bases remained unmatched. The CDR3 spells CASSTLQGVNEKLFF. CDR3 DNA sequence: TGTGCCAGCAGCACCCTACAGGGGGTTAATGAAAAACTGTTTTTT.

The chain couples TRBV19 to TRBJ2-3, with a possible D match to TRBD1 (6 bases). This CDR3 contains 13 residues. The ends were cut back, 7 bases at V and 2 bases at J, with 10 bases in the middle. Germline assignment: CDR1 LNHDA and CDR2 SQIVND (reference sequence). CDR3 sequence: CASIGQNTDTQYF. The CDR3 nucleotides read TGTGCCAGTATAGGACAGAACACAGATACGCAGTATTTT.

The chain carries TRBV25-1 and TRBJ1-4; 7 bases map to TRBD1. Trimming took 5 bases from V and 6 from J; bases not matched to a gene: 12. The CDR3 contains 16 residues. Germline loops: CDR1 MGHDK, CDR2 SYGVNS. The CDR3 loop is CASSQTPTGRYEKLFF. The CDR3 nucleotides read TGTGCCAGCAGTCAAACCCCGACAGGGCGTTATGAAAAACTGTTTTTT.

J is TRBJ1-3 and V is TRBV6-1, with a tentative D call TRBD1 (5 bases). Trimming removed 4 bases at V and 1 base at J, with 17 bases between. The CDR3 covers 17 residues. From germline, CDR1 is MNHNS and CDR2 SASEGT. As DNA, the CDR3 is TGTGCCAGCAGTGGACACTCCCCGACAGCTTCTGGAAACACCATATATTTT. It translates to CASSGHSPTASGNTIYF.

The V gene is TRBV23-1, the J gene TRBJ2-7; TRBD1 matches 9 bases. TRBV23-1 is an open reading frame whose function is uncertain. The CDR3 has 13 residues. V lost 3 bases to trimming and J lost 3 bases; unmatched junction nucleotides: 0. The CDR3 nucleotides are TGCGCCAGCAGTCAGGACAGGGGCTACGAGCAGTACTTC. Protein: CASSQDRGYEQYF.

J is TRBJ2-5 and V is TRBV7-7; D gene ambiguous. CDR3 length: 14 residues. Trimming took 1 base from V and 2 from J, leaving 8 bases between them. Germline V gives CDR1 SSHAT, CDR2 FNYEAQ (reference sequence). The CDR3 sequence is CASSLDGFQETQYF. Written as DNA, the CDR3 is TGTGCCAGCAGCTTAGACGGGTTTCAAGAGACCCAGTACTTC.

The chain uses TRBV18 and TRBJ2-3, with TRBD1 matching over 10 bases. The CDR3 runs to 17 residues. J was trimmed by 6 bases and V by 3 bases; bases with no gene match: 12. Germline V gene sequence: CDR1 KGHSH, CDR2 LQKENI. CDR3 DNA: TGTGCCAGCTCACCGTTTGGTTTCGGGACAGGGGCGGATACGCAGTATTTT. As protein: CASSPFGFGTGADTQYF. The full variable domain, rest sourced from reference TRBV18 and TRBJ2-3, is NAGVMQNPRHLVRRRGQEARLRCSPMKGHSHVYWYRQLPEEGLKFMVYLQKENIIDESGMPKERFSAEFPKEGPSILRIQQVVRGDSAAYFCASSPFGFGTGADTQYFGPGTRLTVL.

The J gene is TRBJ2-1, the V gene TRBV5-1; 9 positions agree with TRBD2. The CDR3 totals 17 residues. Germline V gives CDR1 SGHRS, CDR2 YFSETQ. V lost 3 bases and J lost 5; bases outside the gene matches: 12. The CDR3 is CASSSPPGLALNNEQFF. The CDR3 DNA reads as TGCGCCAGCAGCTCCCCGCCGGGACTAGCTCTCAACAATGAGCAGTTCTTC.

The chain has TRBV7-2 and TRBJ1-1, with D possibly being TRBD1 (6 bases). Germline CDR1 is SGHTA and CDR2 is FQGNSA. The CDR3 has 16 residues. The V gene lost 5 bases and the J gene lost 6 bases, with 22 bases spanning the gap. The CDR3 sequence: CASSPTRLGRGAEAFF. DNA for the CDR3: TGTGCCAGCAGCCCGACCCGCCTGGGGAGGGGGGCTGAAGCTTTCTTT.

The chain combines TRBV5-1 with TRBJ2-2; TRBD2 might be the D (5 bases). Trimming removed 6 bases at V and 1 base at J, with 10 bases between. There are 14 residues in the CDR3. Germline V gives CDR1 SGHRS, CDR2 YFSETQ. Here the CDR3 reads CASTLGGNTGELFF. CDR3 DNA: TGCGCCAGCACCCTAGGAGGGAACACCGGGGAGCTGTTTTTT. Full variable domain (outside the CDR3, taken from reference TRBV5-1 and TRBJ2-2): KAGVTQTPRYLIKTRGQQVTLSCSPISGHRSVSWYQQTPGQGLQFLFEYFSETQRNKGNFPGRFSGRQFSNSRSEMNVSTLELGDSALYLCASTLGGNTGELFFGEGSRLTVL.

The chain combines TRBV28 with TRBJ1-4, with unresolved D. The V gene's germline CDR1 is MDHEN and CDR2 SYDVKM. Trimming removed 7 bases from V and 0 bases from J, with 9 bases in between. This CDR3 spans 14 amino acids. The chain's CDR3 is CASKSGATNEKLFF. CDR3 DNA: TGTGCCAGCAAGAGTGGGGCAACTAATGAAAAACTGTTTTTT.

This sequence joins TRBV6-6 and TRBJ2-1; TRBD1 is a possible D gene (5 bases). Trimming left V 5 bases short and J 8 bases short, with 16 bases between. The CDR3 loop spans 14 amino acids. Germline values: CDR1 MNHNY, CDR2 SVGAGI (reference sequence). CDR3: CASSALGQVYEQFF. The CDR3 nucleotides are TGTGCCAGCAGTGCTTTGGGGCAGGTCTATGAGCAGTTCTTC.

This clone was found a few times. This chain uses TRBV28 with TRBJ2-7; the D call may be TRBD1 or TRBD2 (6 bases each). The CDR3 spans 14 residues. Germline V gene sequence: CDR1 MDHEN, CDR2 SYDVKM. V dropped 6 bases and J dropped 1 base, with 13 bases sitting between them. For the CDR3, the DNA is TGTGCCAGCAGACCCCCGGGGGCGTCCTACGAGCAGTACTTC. Translation gives CASRPPGASYEQYF.

The chain links TRBV9 to TRBJ1-6; 8 bases align to TRBD1. CDR1 SGDLS and CDR2 YYNGEE come from the germline V gene. The CDR3 covers 16 residues. The trim removed 0 bases at V and 6 bases at J, leaving 5 bases unmatched. CDR3 residues: CASSVEGGTGNSPLHF. The CDR3 DNA reads as TGTGCCAGCAGCGTAGAAGGAGGGACAGGTAATTCACCCCTCCACTTT.

The chain carries TRBV5-1 and TRBJ1-1, with D perhaps TRBD1 (5 bases). Germline CDR1 and CDR2: SGHRS and YFSETQ. The CDR3 extends over 13 amino acids. The V gene lost 3 bases and the J gene lost 4 bases, with 10 bases spanning the gap. The CDR3, as DNA: TGCGCCAGCAGCTATTTTGGGGCCACTGAAGCTTTCTTT. Translation: CASSYFGATEAFF.

This clone was picked up one time. This chain connects TRBV18 to TRBJ2-7, with D perhaps given as TRBD1 or TRBD2 (6 bases each). CDR1 is KGHSH and CDR2 is LQKENI in the germline V gene. V lost 0 bases, J lost 0 bases, and 18 bases lay in between. The CDR3 is 18 amino acids. The CDR3 is CASSPPGGALGSSYEQYF. The CDR3 region has the DNA TGTGCCAGCTCACCACCCGGGGGCGCGTTGGGAAGCTCCTACGAGCAGTACTTC.

This chain uses TRBV5-6 with TRBJ1-1, with D unresolved. The CDR3 is 16 residues long. Germline V gives CDR1 SGHDT, CDR2 YYEEEE. V was pared by 0 bases and J by 3 bases, with 15 bases between. CDR3 DNA: TGTGCCAGCAGCTTGGAAGTCGGCAGGAGATACACTGAAGCTTTCTTT. Translated: CASSLEVGRRYTEAFF.